This T cell receptor beta chain comes out of a study of blood T cell repertoires in COVID-19. Turning to the study itself: Spain, Italy and the United States supplied samples that represented acute and convalescent COVID-19. PBMCs, B-cell-depleted T cells, or T cells provided the cDNA or gDNA that made up the material.

Seattle-derived patients entered the study during active infection and were followed longitudinally. Germline V CDR1 and CDR2: MRHNA, SNTAGT. The ends were cut back, 4 bases at V and 7 bases at J, with 17 bases in the middle. CDR3 length: 16 amino acids. Authors' methods: Amplified reference gene primers provided the basis for estimating nucleated cell counts. Measured with immunoSEQ multiplex PCR; TCRdb has only the in-frame clones, and not every one. V and J calls and clone size are as listed in that table; D and trimming were resolved from the DNA. The repertoire holds under 250,000 clones, 90% to 95% seen once, with around 0.84% in the top ten.

The sequence was collected from a man aged 55-75 years with COVID-19, enrolled during active disease. The sample taken for sequencing was peripheral blood. This rearrangement joins TRBV6-4 to TRBJ1-6; D is possibly TRBD1 (5 bases). The CDR3 here is CASSAVPGLQNSPLHF. For the CDR3, the DNA is TGTGCCAGCAGTGCCGTCCCGGGACTGCAGAATTCACCCCTCCACTTT.